A single TCR beta chain is shown here with its context. This sample is part of a study of PD-L1 blockade in urothelial cancer. Study context: The study started patients on atezolizumab around 2014, giving 1,200 mg intravenously every 3 weeks. Blood was analyzed 3 weeks (second dose) and 6 weeks after treatment start. Each blood sample yielded a median of about 140,000 T cells.

Every PCR received spiked-in synthetic TCR analog templates. Using immunoSEQ multiplex PCR, the repertoire was profiled, and TCRdb retains in-frame clones only, with some absent. Of over 35,000 clones listed, just over 90% are singletons. Regarding time point: pretreatment peripheral blood. The germline gives CDR1 PRHDT, CDR2 FYEKMQ (reference sequence). With V trimmed by 6 bases and J by 1 base, 8 bases remained unmatched. The CDR3 runs 15 residues. Material: PBMCs, obtained around atezolizumab (anti-PD-L1) treatment. This chain joins TRBV13 and TRBJ1-2; 7 nucleotides agree with TRBD1. The source is a woman aged 55-69 years with urothelial cancer. The CDR3 bases are TGTGCCAGCAGTCCCGGACAGGAGCTTAACTATGGCTACACCTTC. Its protein product is CASSPGQELNYGYTF.